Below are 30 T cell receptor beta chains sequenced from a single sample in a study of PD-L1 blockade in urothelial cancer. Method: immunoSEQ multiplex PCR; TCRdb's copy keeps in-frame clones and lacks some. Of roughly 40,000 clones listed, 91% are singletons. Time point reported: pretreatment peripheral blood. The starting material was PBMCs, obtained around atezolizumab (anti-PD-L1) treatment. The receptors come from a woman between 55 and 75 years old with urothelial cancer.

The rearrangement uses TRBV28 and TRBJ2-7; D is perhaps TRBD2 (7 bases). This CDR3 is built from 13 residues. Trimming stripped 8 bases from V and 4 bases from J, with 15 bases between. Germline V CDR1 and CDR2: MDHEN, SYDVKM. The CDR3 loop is CASGSGGSYEQYF. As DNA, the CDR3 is TGTGCCAGCGGGTCGGGGGGCAGTTACGAGCAGTACTTC.

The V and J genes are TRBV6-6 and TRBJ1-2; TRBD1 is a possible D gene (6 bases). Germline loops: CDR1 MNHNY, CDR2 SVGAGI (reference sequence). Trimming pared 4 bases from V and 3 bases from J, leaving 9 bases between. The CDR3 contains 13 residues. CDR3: CASSSNRDYGYTF. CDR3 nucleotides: TGTGCCAGCAGTTCCAACAGGGACTATGGCTACACCTTC.

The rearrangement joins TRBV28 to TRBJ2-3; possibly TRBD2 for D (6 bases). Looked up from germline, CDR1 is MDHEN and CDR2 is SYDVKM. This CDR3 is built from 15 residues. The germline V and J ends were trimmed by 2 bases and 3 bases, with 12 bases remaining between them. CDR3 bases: TGTGCCAGCAGTTTACCGGCGGGAACAACAGATACGCAGTATTTT. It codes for CASSLPAGTTDTQYF.

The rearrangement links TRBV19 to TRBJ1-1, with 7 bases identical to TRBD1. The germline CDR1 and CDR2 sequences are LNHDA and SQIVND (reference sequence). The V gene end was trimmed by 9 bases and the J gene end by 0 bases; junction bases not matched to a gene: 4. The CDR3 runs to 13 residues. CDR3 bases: TGTGCCAGCTCCGGGACAGTGAACACTGAAGCTTTCTTT. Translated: CASSGTVNTEAFF.

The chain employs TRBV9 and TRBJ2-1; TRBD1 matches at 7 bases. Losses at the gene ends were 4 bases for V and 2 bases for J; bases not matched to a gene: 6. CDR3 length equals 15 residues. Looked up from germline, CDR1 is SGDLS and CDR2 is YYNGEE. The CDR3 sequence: CASSIRDRPYNEQFF. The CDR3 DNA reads TGTGCCAGCAGCATAAGGGACAGACCCTACAATGAGCAGTTCTTC.

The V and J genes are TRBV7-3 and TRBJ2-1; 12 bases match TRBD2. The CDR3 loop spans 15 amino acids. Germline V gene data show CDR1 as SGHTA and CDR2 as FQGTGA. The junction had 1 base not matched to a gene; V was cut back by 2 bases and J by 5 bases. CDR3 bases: TGTGCCAGCAGCTTACCTAGCGGGAGGGACAATGAGCAGTTCTTC. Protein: CASSLPSGRDNEQFF.

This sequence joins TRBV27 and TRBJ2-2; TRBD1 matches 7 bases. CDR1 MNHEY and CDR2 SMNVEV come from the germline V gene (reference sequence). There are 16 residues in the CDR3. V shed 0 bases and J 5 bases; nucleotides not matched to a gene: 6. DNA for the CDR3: TGTGCCAGCAGTTTATCTGGGACAGTGAAGACCGGGGAGCTGTTTTTT. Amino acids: CASSLSGTVKTGELFF.

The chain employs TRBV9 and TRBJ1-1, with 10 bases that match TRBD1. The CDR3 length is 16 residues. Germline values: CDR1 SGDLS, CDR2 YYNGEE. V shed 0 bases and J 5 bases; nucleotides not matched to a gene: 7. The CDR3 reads CASSVASGTGETEAFF. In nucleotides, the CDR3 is TGTGCCAGCAGCGTAGCATCTGGGACAGGGGAAACTGAAGCTTTCTTT. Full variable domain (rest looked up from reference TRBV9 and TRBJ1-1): DSGVTQTPKHLITATGQRVTLRCSPRSGDLSVYWYQQSLDQGLQFLIQYYNGEERAKGNILERFSAQQFPDLHSELNLSSLELGDSALYFCASSVASGTGETEAFFGQGTRLTVV.

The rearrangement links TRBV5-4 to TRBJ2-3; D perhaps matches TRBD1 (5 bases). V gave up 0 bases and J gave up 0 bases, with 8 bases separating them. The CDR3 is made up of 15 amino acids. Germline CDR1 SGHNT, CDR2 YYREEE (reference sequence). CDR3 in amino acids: CASSLGWGSTDTQYF. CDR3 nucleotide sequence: TGTGCCAGCAGCTTGGGCTGGGGCAGCACAGATACGCAGTATTTT.

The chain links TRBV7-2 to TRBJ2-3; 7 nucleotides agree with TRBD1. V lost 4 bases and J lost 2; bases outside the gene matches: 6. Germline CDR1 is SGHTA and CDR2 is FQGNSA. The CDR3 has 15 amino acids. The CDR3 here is CASSSGQEATDTQYF. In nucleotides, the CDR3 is TGTGCCAGCAGCTCCGGACAGGAGGCCACAGATACGCAGTATTTT.

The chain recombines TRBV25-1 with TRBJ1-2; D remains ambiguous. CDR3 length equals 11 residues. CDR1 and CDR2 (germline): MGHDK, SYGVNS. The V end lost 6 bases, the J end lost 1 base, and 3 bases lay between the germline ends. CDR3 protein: CASRLNYGYTF. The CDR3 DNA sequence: TGTGCCAGCAGACTTAACTATGGCTACACCTTC.

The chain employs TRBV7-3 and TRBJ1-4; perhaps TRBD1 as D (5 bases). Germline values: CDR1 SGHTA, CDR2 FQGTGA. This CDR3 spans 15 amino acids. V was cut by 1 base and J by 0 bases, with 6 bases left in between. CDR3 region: CASSLKGATNEKLFF. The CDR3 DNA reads TGTGCCAGCAGCTTAAAAGGGGCAACTAATGAAAAACTGTTTTTT. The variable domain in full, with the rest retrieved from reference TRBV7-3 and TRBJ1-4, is GAGVSQTPSNKVTEKGKYVELRCDPISGHTALYWYRQSLGQGPEFLIYFQGTGAADDSGLPNDRFFAVRPEGSVSTLKIQRTERGDSAVYLCASSLKGATNEKLFFGSGTQLSVL.

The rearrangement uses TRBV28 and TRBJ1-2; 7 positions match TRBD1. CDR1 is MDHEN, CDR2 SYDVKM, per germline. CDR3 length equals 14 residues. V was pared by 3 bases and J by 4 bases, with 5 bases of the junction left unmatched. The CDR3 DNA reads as TGTGCCAGCAGTTTCGGGACAGTCCGCTATGGCTACACCTTC. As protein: CASSFGTVRYGYTF.

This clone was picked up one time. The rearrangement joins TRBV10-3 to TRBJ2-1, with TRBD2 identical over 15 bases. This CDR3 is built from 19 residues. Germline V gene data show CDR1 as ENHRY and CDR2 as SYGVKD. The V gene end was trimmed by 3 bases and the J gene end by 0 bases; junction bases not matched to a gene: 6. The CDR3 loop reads CAISEGGTSGRSSYNEQFF. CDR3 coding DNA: TGTGCCATCAGTGAAGGCGGGACTAGCGGGAGGAGCTCCTACAATGAGCAGTTCTTC.

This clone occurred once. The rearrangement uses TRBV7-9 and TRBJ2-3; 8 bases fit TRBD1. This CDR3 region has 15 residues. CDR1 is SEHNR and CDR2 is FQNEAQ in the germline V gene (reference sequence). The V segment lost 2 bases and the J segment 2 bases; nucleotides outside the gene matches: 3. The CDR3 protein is CASSLRTGTTDTQYF. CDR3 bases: TGTGCCAGCAGCTTAAGGACAGGGACCACAGATACGCAGTATTTT.

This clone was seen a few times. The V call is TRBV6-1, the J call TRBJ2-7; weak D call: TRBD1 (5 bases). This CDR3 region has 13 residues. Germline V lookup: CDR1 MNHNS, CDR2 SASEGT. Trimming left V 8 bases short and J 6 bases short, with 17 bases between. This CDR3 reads CASVRVQGTEQYF. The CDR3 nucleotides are TGTGCCAGCGTTCGGGTCCAGGGAACCGAGCAGTACTTC.

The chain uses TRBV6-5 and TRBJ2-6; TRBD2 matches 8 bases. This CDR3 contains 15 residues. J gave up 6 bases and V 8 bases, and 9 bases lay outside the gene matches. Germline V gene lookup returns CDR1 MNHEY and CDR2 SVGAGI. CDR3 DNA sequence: TGTGCCAGCGGGAAACTAGCGGTGCCGGCCAACGTCCTGACTTTC. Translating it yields CASGKLAVPANVLTF.

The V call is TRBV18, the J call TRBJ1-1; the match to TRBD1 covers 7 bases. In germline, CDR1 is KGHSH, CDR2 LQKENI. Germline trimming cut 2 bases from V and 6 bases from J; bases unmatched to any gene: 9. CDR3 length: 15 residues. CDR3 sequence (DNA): TGTGCCAGCTCACCAGGTTTAGACAGGGTGTCTGAAGCTTTCTTT. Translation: CASSPGLDRVSEAFF.

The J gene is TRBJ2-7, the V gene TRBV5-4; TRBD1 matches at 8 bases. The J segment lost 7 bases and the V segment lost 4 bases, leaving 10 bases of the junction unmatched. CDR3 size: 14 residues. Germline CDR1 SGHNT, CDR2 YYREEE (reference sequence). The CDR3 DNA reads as TGTGCCAGCAGCGTGGGTCAGGGGGCGGGGGAGCAGTACTTC. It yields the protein CASSVGQGAGEQYF.

The CDR3 nucleotides are TGTGCCAGTAGTATTGACAGGCTATCCTACGAGCAGTACTTC. This codes for CASSIDRLSYEQYF. The rearrangement uses TRBV19 and TRBJ2-7, with D perhaps TRBD1 (6 bases). With 3 bases removed from V and 1 base from J, the gap between germline ends came to 10 bases. The CDR3 has 14 residues. The germline V gene has CDR1 LNHDA and CDR2 SQIVND (reference sequence).

CDR3 residues: CASSLAPGTGGVEQYF. The DNA of the CDR3 is TGTGCCAGCAGCTTGGCCCCCGGGACAGGGGGCGTCGAGCAGTACTTC. The chain is built from TRBV5-5 and TRBJ2-7, with 12 nucleotides matching TRBD1. The CDR3 runs 16 residues. CDR1 SGHKS and CDR2 YYEKEE come from the germline V gene (reference sequence). The V segment lost 0 bases and the J segment 6 bases; nucleotides outside the gene matches: 7.

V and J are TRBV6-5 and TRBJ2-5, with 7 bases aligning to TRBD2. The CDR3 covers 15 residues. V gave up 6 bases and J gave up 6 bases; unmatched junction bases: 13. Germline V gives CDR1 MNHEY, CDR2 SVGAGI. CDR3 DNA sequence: TGTGCCAGCAGCCCGCTAGCGGCACTCGGGAAGACCCAGTACTTC. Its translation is CASSPLAALGKTQYF.

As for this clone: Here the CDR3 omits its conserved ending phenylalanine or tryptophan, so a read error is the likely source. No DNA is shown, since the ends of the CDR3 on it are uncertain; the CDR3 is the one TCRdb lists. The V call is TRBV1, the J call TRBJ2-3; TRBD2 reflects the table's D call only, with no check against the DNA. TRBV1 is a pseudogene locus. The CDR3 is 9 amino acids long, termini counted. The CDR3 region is CTSSQDVGA.

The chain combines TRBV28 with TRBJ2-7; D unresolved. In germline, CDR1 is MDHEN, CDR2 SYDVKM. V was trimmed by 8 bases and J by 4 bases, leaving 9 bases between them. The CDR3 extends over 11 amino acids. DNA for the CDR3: TGTGCCAGCGCCAACTCTTACGAGCAGTACTTC. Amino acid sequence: CASANSYEQYF.

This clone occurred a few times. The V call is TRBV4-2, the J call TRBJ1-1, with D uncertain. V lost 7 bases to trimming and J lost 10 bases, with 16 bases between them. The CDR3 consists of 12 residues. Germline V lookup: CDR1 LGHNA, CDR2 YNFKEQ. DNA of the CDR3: TGTGCCAGCACCCATTATCGCAGTCGAGCTTTCTTT. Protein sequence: CASTHYRSRAFF.

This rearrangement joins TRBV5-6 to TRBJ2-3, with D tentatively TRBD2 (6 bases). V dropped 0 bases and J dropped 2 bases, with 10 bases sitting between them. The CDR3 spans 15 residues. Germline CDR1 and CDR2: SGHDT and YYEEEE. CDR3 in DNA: TGTGCCAGCAGCTTGGCCGGGACTTTCACAGATACGCAGTATTTT. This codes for CASSLAGTFTDTQYF. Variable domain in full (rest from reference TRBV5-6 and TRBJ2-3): DAGVTQSPTHLIKTRGQQVTLRCSPKSGHDTVSWYQQALGQGPQFIFQYYEEEERQRGNFPDRFSGHQFPNYSSELNVNALLLGDSALYLCASSLAGTFTDTQYFGPGTRLTVL.

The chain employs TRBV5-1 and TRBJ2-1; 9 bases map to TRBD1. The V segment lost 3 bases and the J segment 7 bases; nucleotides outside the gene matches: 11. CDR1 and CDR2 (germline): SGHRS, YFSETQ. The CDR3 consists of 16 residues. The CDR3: CASSSGQGSVGNEQFF. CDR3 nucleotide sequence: TGCGCCAGCAGCTCGGGACAGGGTTCGGTCGGGAATGAGCAGTTCTTC.

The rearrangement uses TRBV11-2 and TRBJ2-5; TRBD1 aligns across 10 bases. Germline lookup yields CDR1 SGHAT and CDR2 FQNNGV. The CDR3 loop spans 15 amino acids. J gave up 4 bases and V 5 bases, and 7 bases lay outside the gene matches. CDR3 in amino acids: CASSPVDRGRETQYF. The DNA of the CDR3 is TGTGCCAGCAGCCCTGTGGACAGGGGGAGAGAGACCCAGTACTTC.

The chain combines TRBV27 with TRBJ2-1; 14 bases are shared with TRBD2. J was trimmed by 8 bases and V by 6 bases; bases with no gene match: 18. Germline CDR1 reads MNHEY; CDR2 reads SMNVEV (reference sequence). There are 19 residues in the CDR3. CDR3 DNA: TGTGCCAGCAGAACAAAGGCCCGACTAGCGGGAGGGTTTTCCGATGAGCAGTTCTTC. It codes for CASRTKARLAGGFSDEQFF.

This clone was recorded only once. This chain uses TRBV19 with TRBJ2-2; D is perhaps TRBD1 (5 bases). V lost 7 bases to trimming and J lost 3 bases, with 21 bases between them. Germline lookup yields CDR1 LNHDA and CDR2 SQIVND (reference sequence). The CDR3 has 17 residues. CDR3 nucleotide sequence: TGTGCCAGTATCCGCCCAGGGTTGGGCGAAGACACCGGGGAGCTGTTTTTT. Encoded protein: CASIRPGLGEDTGELFF. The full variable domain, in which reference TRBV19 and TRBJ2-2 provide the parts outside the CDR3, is DGGITQSPKYLFRKEGQNVTLSCEQNLNHDAMYWYRQDPGQGLRLIYYSQIVNDFQKGDIAEGYSVSREKKESFPLTVTSAQKNPTAFYLCASIRPGLGEDTGELFFGEGSRLTVL.